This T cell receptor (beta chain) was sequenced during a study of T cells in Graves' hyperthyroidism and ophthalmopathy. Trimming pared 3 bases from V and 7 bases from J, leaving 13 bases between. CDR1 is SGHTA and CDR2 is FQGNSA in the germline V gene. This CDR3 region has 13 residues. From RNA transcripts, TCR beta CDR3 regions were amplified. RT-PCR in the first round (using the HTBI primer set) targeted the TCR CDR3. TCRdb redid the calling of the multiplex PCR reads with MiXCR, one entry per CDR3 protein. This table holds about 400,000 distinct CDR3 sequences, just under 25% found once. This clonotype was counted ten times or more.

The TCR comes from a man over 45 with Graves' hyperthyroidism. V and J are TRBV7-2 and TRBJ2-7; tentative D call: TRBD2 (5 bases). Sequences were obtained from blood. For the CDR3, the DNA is TGTGCCAGCAGCTTCACCGTCTCGGGGGAGCAGTACTTC. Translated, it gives CASSFTVSGEQYF.